Presented here are 21 T cell receptor beta chains from one specimen sequenced in a study of blood T cell repertoires in COVID-19. Some clones are missing from TCRdb's copy, which holds only in-frame ones; the method was immunoSEQ multiplex PCR. The sample has some 120,000 clones, around 85% seen once. The sample comprised peripheral blood. These receptors were collected from a woman aged 50 to 60 who had recovered from COVID-19.

V usage is TRBV10-1 and J usage is TRBJ2-2; D is unclear. The CDR3 is 14 amino acids. The V gene lost 0 bases and the J gene lost 5 bases, with 7 bases spanning the gap. Germline V CDR1 and CDR2: WNHNN, SYGVQD (reference sequence). CDR3 nucleotides: TGCGCCAGCAGTGAGTCAGGAGTAACCGGGGAGCTGTTTTTT. Translating it yields CASSESGVTGELFF.

This clone has only one observation. V gene TRBV5-1 combines with J gene TRBJ1-1; 9 bases are shared with TRBD1. CDR1 and CDR2 (germline): SGHRS, YFSETQ. The V and J ends lost 3 bases and 5 bases, in that order; junction bases with no gene match: 5. There are 14 residues in the CDR3. Written as DNA, the CDR3 is TGCGCCAGCAGCTGGACAGGGGCTGGGACTGAAGCTTTCTTT. Translation: CASSWTGAGTEAFF.

The rearrangement uses TRBV4-1 and TRBJ2-3; no reliable D call. The CDR3 extends over 15 amino acids. The V end lost 0 bases, the J end lost 4 bases, and 11 bases lay between the germline ends. Germline V gene sequence: CDR1 MGHRA, CDR2 YSYEKL. The CDR3 region has the DNA TGCGCCAGCAGCCAAGATTACGGCGGTCCAGATACGCAGTATTTT. Translating gives CASSQDYGGPDTQYF.

The chain couples TRBV4-1 to TRBJ1-5, with unresolved D. V was cut by 0 bases and J by 3 bases, with 9 bases left in between. Germline CDR1 is MGHRA and CDR2 is YSYEKL. This CDR3 has 15 amino acids. This CDR3 reads CASSQETTTNQPQHF. The CDR3 bases are TGCGCCAGCAGCCAAGAAACTACCACCAATCAGCCCCAGCATTTT.

The CDR3 region is CASGQGDVNNEQFF. CDR3 DNA sequence: TGTGCCAGCGGACAGGGAGATGTTAACAATGAGCAGTTCTTC. J is TRBJ2-1 and V is TRBV7-3; the match to TRBD1 covers 8 bases. CDR3 length: 14 residues. V lost 8 bases, J lost 5 bases, and 8 bases stayed unmatched. Germline V gene data show CDR1 as SGHTA and CDR2 as FQGTGA.

V and J are TRBV2 and TRBJ2-5; D gene ambiguous. Trimming took off 3 bases at V and 0 bases at J, with 8 bases between the two ends. Germline CDR1 reads SNHLY; CDR2 reads FYNNEI. The CDR3 loop spans 14 amino acids. The chain's CDR3 is CASSDTLYQETQYF. CDR3 DNA: TGTGCCAGCAGTGACACTCTGTACCAAGAGACCCAGTACTTC. Full variable domain (missing parts from reference TRBV2 and TRBJ2-5): EPEVTQTPSHQVTQMGQEVILRCVPISNHLYFYWYRQILGQKVEFLVSFYNNEISEKSEIFDDQFSVERPDGSNFTLKIRSTKLEDSAMYFCASSDTLYQETQYFGPGTRLLVL.

Turning to this clone: Different DNA sequences within this sample yield the same CDR3. The CDR3 DNA follows: TGCGCCAGCAGCTTGCTAGGAGACACTGAAGCTTTCTTT. This gives the protein CASSLLGDTEAFF. J is TRBJ1-1 and V is TRBV5-1; D remains unclear. This CDR3 is 13 amino acids long. V gave up 1 base and J gave up 3 bases, with 7 bases separating them. Per germline, CDR1 SGHRS and CDR2 YFSETQ.

The chain combines TRBV6-5 with TRBJ1-1; TRBD1 matches at 8 bases. This CDR3 has 15 amino acids. Germline V lookup: CDR1 MNHEY, CDR2 SVGAGI. The V segment lost 6 bases and the J segment 0 bases; nucleotides outside the gene matches: 6. CDR3 in DNA: TGTGCCAGCAGCCCAGCGGACAGGGTGAACACTGAAGCTTTCTTT. Translated, it gives CASSPADRVNTEAFF.

The chain has TRBV6-6 and TRBJ2-1; the match to TRBD2 covers 7 bases. The CDR3 has 15 amino acids. Trimming removed 5 bases from V and 0 bases from J; junction bases left unmatched: 4. Germline CDR1 MNHNY, CDR2 SVGAGI (reference sequence). This CDR3 is CASSGLGDSYNEQFF. Here the CDR3 DNA reads TGTGCCAGCAGTGGACTAGGGGACTCCTACAATGAGCAGTTCTTC.

This clone was observed a few times. The chain carries TRBV12-3 or TRBV12-4 and TRBJ2-7; no clear D. The CDR3 runs 11 residues. V was cut by 5 bases and J by 3 bases, with 5 bases left in between. The CDR3 sequence is CASSRYYEQYF. CDR3 DNA sequence: TGTGCCAGCAGTCGTTACTACGAGCAGTACTTC.

J is TRBJ2-1 and V is TRBV2; 8 nucleotides line up with TRBD1. Per the germline V gene, CDR1 is SNHLY and CDR2 is FYNNEI. V gave up 7 bases and J gave up 2 bases; unmatched junction bases: 10. CDR3 size: 16 residues. CDR3 sequence reads: CASTPARGQAYNEQFF. For the CDR3, the DNA is TGTGCCAGCACCCCCGCTCGGGGACAGGCCTACAATGAGCAGTTCTTC.

The genes are TRBV11-3 and TRBJ2-7, with a possible D match to TRBD1 (6 bases). V was shortened by 5 bases and J by 0 bases, with 14 bases between the two germline ends. The CDR3 length is 15 residues. The germline gives CDR1 SGHNT, CDR2 YENEEA. This chain's CDR3 is CASSLGTSSSYEQYF. The DNA for the CDR3 is TGTGCCAGCAGCCTGGGGACAAGCAGCTCCTACGAGCAGTACTTC.

The V call is TRBV6-5, the J call TRBJ1-2, with TRBD1 matching 7 bases. Germline trimming cut 7 bases from V and 5 bases from J; bases unmatched to any gene: 10. Per the germline V gene, CDR1 is MNHEY and CDR2 is SVGAGI. The CDR3 is 14 residues long. For the CDR3, the DNA is TGTGCCAGCACCCCTACAGGGGAACTTTATGGCTACACCTTC. Amino acids: CASTPTGELYGYTF.

With regard to this clone: Other DNA sequences of this sample code for an identical CDR3. The chain uses TRBV2 and TRBJ2-2; D is unresolved. This CDR3 region has 13 residues. Trimming took off 2 bases at V and 6 bases at J, with 7 bases between the two ends. Germline values: CDR1 SNHLY, CDR2 FYNNEI. The CDR3 reads CASSEWAAGELFF. The CDR3 DNA is TGTGCCAGCAGTGAATGGGCCGCCGGGGAGCTGTTTTTT.

The chain uses TRBV19 and TRBJ2-7, with D hard to call. Trimming removed 3 bases at V and 6 bases at J, with 12 bases between. Germline-derived CDR1 and CDR2 are LNHDA and SQIVND (reference sequence). This CDR3 has 13 amino acids. The CDR3 DNA sequence: TGTGCCAGTAGTATCATGGTCTTGAGCGAGCAGTACTTC. This sequence encodes CASSIMVLSEQYF.

This chain connects TRBV12-2 to TRBJ2-3; TRBD2, as called in the table, went unchecked against the DNA. TRBV12-2 is described as a pseudogene. CDR3 length equals 16 residues. The CDR3 region has the DNA TGTGCAAGTCGCTTAAGCGCGGGAGGGCCCTCTGATACGCAGTATTTT. It encodes CASRLSAGGPSDTQYF.

CDR3 sequence: CASSVGLADNTGELFF. CDR3 nucleotide sequence: TGTGCCAGCAGCGTGGGACTAGCGGACAACACCGGGGAGCTGTTTTTT. This sequence joins TRBV5-5 and TRBJ2-2; 11 bases are a match to TRBD2. The CDR3 spans 16 residues. V trimming: 4 bases; J trimming: 2 bases; junction bases outside the gene matches: 4. Germline values: CDR1 SGHKS, CDR2 YYEKEE (reference sequence).

The chain carries TRBV18 and TRBJ2-1, with 8 positions matching TRBD1. The V segment lost 3 bases and the J segment 0 bases; nucleotides outside the gene matches: 7. The CDR3 runs 17 residues. Germline CDR1 is KGHSH and CDR2 is LQKENI. The CDR3 nucleotides are TGTGCCAGCTCACCCGGACAGGGAAGTACCTCCTACAATGAGCAGTTCTTC. The encoded protein is CASSPGQGSTSYNEQFF.

This clone came up once. This chain uses TRBV9 with TRBJ2-1; D not certain. The CDR3 extends over 14 amino acids. V lost 0 bases and J lost 4, with 8 bases in between. Germline V lookup: CDR1 SGDLS, CDR2 YYNGEE. CDR3 DNA sequence: TGTGCCAGCAGCGTAGCCGCTACTTACAATGAGCAGTTCTTC. Translated: CASSVAATYNEQFF. The variable domain in full, with the rest retrieved from reference TRBV9 and TRBJ2-1, is DSGVTQTPKHLITATGQRVTLRCSPRSGDLSVYWYQQSLDQGLQFLIQYYNGEERAKGNILERFSAQQFPDLHSELNLSSLELGDSALYFCASSVAATYNEQFFGPGTRLTVL.

The rearrangement links TRBV11-3 to TRBJ2-6; D uncertain. Trimming shortened V by 2 bases and J by 0 bases, and 5 bases separated the two germline ends. The germline CDR1 and CDR2 sequences are SGHNT and YENEEA. The length of the CDR3 is 15 residues. DNA for the CDR3: TGTGCCAGCAGCTTACTTCTCTCTGGGGCCAACGTCCTGACTTTC. Its protein is CASSLLLSGANVLTF.

V and J are TRBV7-9 and TRBJ2-3, with a possible D match to TRBD2 (7 bases). The CDR3 has 16 residues. Germline V gives CDR1 SEHNR, CDR2 FQNEAQ (reference sequence). V was shortened by 5 bases and J by 1 base, with 16 bases between the two germline ends. The CDR3 nucleotides are TGTGCCAGCAGCAACGCAGGGGCGGGAGGCACAGATACGCAGTATTTT. This gives the protein CASSNAGAGGTDTQYF.